The 20 T cell receptor beta chains below come from one sample, sequenced in a study of blood T cells in healthy people across ages. Combining a sample-barcoded 5' primer with a J-beta primer mix, a second PCR ran for about 6 to 12 cycles. TCRdb independently ran MiXCR on the 5' RACE reads; one entry per CDR3 protein. The data show around 1,500,000 distinct CDR3 sequences, over 25% seen once. Specimen: blood. Receptor source: a woman aged 30 to 39 in good health.

Many counts were recorded for this clonotype. V is TRBV7-2 and J is TRBJ2-5; no reliable D call. The CDR3 runs 13 residues. Germline V gene lookup returns CDR1 SGHTA and CDR2 FQGNSA. V was pared by 2 bases and J by 5 bases, with 9 bases between. CDR3: CASSLTGFETQYF. The CDR3 DNA follows: TGTGCCAGCAGCTTAACCGGGTTCGAGACCCAGTACTTC.

The chain joins TRBV12-5 to TRBJ2-5, with 8 bases identical to TRBD1. CDR3 size: 17 residues. V was pared by 2 bases and J by 3 bases, with 11 bases of the junction left unmatched. Germline V gene sequence: CDR1 LGHNT, CDR2 FRNRAP. CDR3: CASGLPPGQDGEETQYF. CDR3 in DNA: TGTGCTAGTGGTTTGCCGCCGGGACAGGACGGCGAAGAGACCCAGTACTTC.

The chain combines TRBV3-1 with TRBJ2-1; 9 nucleotides line up with TRBD1. CDR1 is LGHDT and CDR2 is YNNKEL in the germline V gene (reference sequence). V lost 3 bases, J lost 9 bases, and 6 bases stayed unmatched. The CDR3 is made up of 14 amino acids. CDR3 residues: CASSHGTGTTEQFF. The CDR3 DNA follows: TGTGCCAGCAGCCATGGGACAGGGACAACTGAGCAGTTCTTC.

The rearrangement joins TRBV30 to TRBJ2-3; D tentatively reads TRBD1 or TRBD2 (6 bases each). Deletions cut 2 bases from V and 4 bases from J, with 13 bases between. The CDR3 has 14 amino acids. Germline assignment: CDR1 GTSNPN and CDR2 SVGIG (reference sequence). CDR3 coding DNA: TGTGCCTGGAGTCTGGGGGGCCGGTCAGATACGCAGTATTTT. This sequence encodes CAWSLGGRSDTQYF.

J is TRBJ1-5 and V is TRBV6-6, with 10 bases matching TRBD1. The V segment lost 4 bases and the J segment 5 bases; nucleotides outside the gene matches: 8. The CDR3 totals 16 residues. Germline assignment: CDR1 MNHNY and CDR2 SVGAGI (reference sequence). The CDR3 coding sequence is TGTGCCAGCAGTTCCCAAGGGACAGGGGAGTATCAGCCCCAGCATTTT. Its translation is CASSSQGTGEYQPQHF.

The V and J genes are TRBV20-1 and TRBJ1-2; D is unclear. Looked up from germline, CDR1 is DFQATT and CDR2 is SNEGSKA (reference sequence). There are 12 residues in the CDR3. Trimming took 2 bases from V and 1 from J, leaving 5 bases between them. The CDR3 spells CSARRSNYGYTF. In nucleotides, the CDR3 is TGCAGTGCTAGACGGAGTAACTATGGCTACACCTTC.

This clonotype was observed many times. The chain carries TRBV7-2 and TRBJ2-6; D unclear. Germline loops: CDR1 SGHTA, CDR2 FQGNSA. V lost 7 bases, J lost 0 bases, and 10 bases lay in between. This CDR3 has 15 amino acids. The CDR3 loop reads CASTPQSSGANVLTF. For the CDR3, the DNA is TGTGCCAGCACCCCCCAGTCCTCTGGGGCCAACGTCCTGACTTTC.

This clonotype was detected a few times. This chain uses TRBV4-1 with TRBJ2-1; D uncertain. V shed 6 bases and J shed 7 bases, with 13 bases lying between them. Germline CDR1 is MGHRA and CDR2 is YSYEKL. CDR3 length: 13 residues. CDR3 sequence: CASRQLGGNEQFF. The CDR3 coding sequence is TGCGCCAGCAGACAGTTGGGCGGAAATGAGCAGTTCTTC.

For the CDR3, the DNA is TGTGCCAGTAACGACCAAACTCACGCAGTTGAGCAGTTCTTC. Amino acid sequence: CASNDQTHAVEQFF. V and J are TRBV19 and TRBJ2-1; unclear D gene. The CDR3 spans 14 residues. Germline CDR1 LNHDA, CDR2 SQIVND (reference sequence). Deletions cut 7 bases from V and 9 bases from J, with 19 bases between.

This clonotype came up a few times. The chain recombines TRBV20-1 with TRBJ2-7, with no clear D. CDR3 size: 11 residues. Germline lookup yields CDR1 DFQATT and CDR2 SNEGSKA (reference sequence). Trimming cost V 3 bases and J 5 bases, with 8 bases left between them. CDR3 amino acids: CSASIAHEQYF. In DNA form, the CDR3 reads TGCAGTGCTAGTATAGCCCACGAGCAGTACTTC.

Ten or more counts support this clonotype. The genes are TRBV10-3 and TRBJ2-1; D is unresolved. From germline, CDR1 is ENHRY and CDR2 SYGVKD. This CDR3 is 13 amino acids long. The V end lost 3 bases, the J end lost 5 bases, and 8 bases lay between the germline ends. CDR3 region: CAISDFRDNEQFF. CDR3 coding DNA: TGTGCCATCAGTGACTTTAGGGACAATGAGCAGTTCTTC.

The chain uses TRBV2 and TRBJ1-1, with D possibly being TRBD1 (5 bases). Germline-derived CDR1 and CDR2 are SNHLY and FYNNEI. The CDR3 runs 13 residues. Between the trimmed V and J ends, which lost 8 bases and 0 bases, there was a span of 10 bases. The CDR3 region has the DNA TGTGCCAGCGGGGACGGATTGAACACTGAAGCTTTCTTT. Translating it yields CASGDGLNTEAFF.

The sample holds a few counts of this clonotype. The chain couples TRBV27 to TRBJ1-6; 7 bases line up with TRBD1. With V trimmed by 5 bases and J by 9 bases, 16 bases remained unmatched. The CDR3 runs to 17 residues. Germline-derived CDR1 and CDR2 are MNHEY and SMNVEV (reference sequence). The CDR3 DNA is TGTGCCAGCAGTCCACGAGGGACAGTGGGCCGGGGTTCACCCCTCCACTTT. It specifies CASSPRGTVGRGSPLHF.

To note about this clonotype: A far larger clone lies a single base away; this is likely a read error. This sequence joins TRBV7-9 and TRBJ2-3, with D unclear. There are 13 residues in the CDR3. Germline V lookup: CDR1 SEHNR, CDR2 FQNEAQ (reference sequence). This chain's CDR3 is CTSSFDSTDTQYF. CDR3 sequence (DNA): TGTACCAGCAGCTTCGACAGCACAGATACGCAGTATTTT.

The J gene is TRBJ2-5, the V gene TRBV5-6, with D tentatively TRBD2 (6 bases). V was clipped by 6 bases and J by 1 base, with 19 bases between them. This CDR3 region has 16 residues. CDR1 and CDR2 (germline): SGHDT, YYEEEE. The CDR3 bases are TGTGCCAGCACCCCTAGCACTGGCGGGGCCCAAGAGACCCAGTACTTC. It codes for CASTPSTGGAQETQYF.

A remark on this clonotype: This sequence may be a read error, since a much larger clone differs from it by one base. The chain employs TRBV7-9 and TRBJ2-1; 13 bases fit TRBD2. Matching the DNA end better, TRBJ2-7 makes the J call doubtful. The length of the CDR3 is 19 residues. Germline V CDR1 and CDR2: SEHNR, FQNEAQ (reference sequence). For the CDR3, the DNA is TGTGCCAGCAGCCAACCGACTAGCGGGGGGAGTAGCTCCTACAATGAGCAGTACTTC. It codes for CASSQPTSGGSSSYNEQYF.

The chain carries TRBV7-2 and TRBJ2-1; D call uncertain. The end of the DNA aligns better with TRBJ2-7, so the J call may be wrong. CDR1 is SGHTA, CDR2 FQGNSA, per germline. This CDR3 region has 15 residues. The CDR3 region has the DNA TGTGCCAGCAGCTTAGCACCGGGTAGCTTCTACGAGCAGTACTTC. Translation: CASSLAPGSFYEQYF.

This clonotype was detected only a few times. The chain employs TRBV3-1 and TRBJ2-7; 9 nucleotides line up with TRBD2. The CDR3 totals 16 residues. J was trimmed by 3 bases and V by 0 bases; bases with no gene match: 6. CDR1 is LGHDT, CDR2 YNNKEL, per germline (reference sequence). The CDR3 sequence: CASSQEGIAGDYEQYF. The CDR3 nucleotides are TGTGCCAGCAGCCAAGAGGGCATAGCGGGAGACTACGAGCAGTACTTC.

V usage is TRBV20-1 and J usage is TRBJ1-2, with 11 positions matching TRBD1. V dropped 5 bases and J dropped 8; count of bases not matched to a gene: 10. The CDR3 is made up of 14 amino acids. Germline V lookup: CDR1 DFQATT, CDR2 SNEGSKA (reference sequence). The CDR3 coding sequence is TGCAGTGCTCCCAATGGACAGGGGGCGGAGGGCTACACCTTC. This translates into CSAPNGQGAEGYTF.

The chain carries TRBV12-3 or TRBV12-4 and TRBJ1-1, with D possibly matching TRBD1 (5 bases). The CDR3 extends over 14 amino acids. V shed 7 bases and J shed 1 base, with 13 bases lying between them. DNA of the CDR3: TGTGCCAGCACTCCGGACAACAAGAACACTGAAGCTTTCTTT. It yields the protein CASTPDNKNTEAFF.